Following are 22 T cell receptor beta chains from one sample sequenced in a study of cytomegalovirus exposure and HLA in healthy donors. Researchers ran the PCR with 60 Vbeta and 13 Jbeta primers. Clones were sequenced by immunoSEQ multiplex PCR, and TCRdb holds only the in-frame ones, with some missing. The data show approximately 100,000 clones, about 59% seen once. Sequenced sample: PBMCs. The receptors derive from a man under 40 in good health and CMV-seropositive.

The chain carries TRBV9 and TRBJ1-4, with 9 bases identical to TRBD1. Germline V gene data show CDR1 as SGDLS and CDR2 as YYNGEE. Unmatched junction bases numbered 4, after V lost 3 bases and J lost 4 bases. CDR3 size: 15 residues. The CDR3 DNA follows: TGTGCCAGCAGCGCCCGACAGGGGGTTAATGAAAAACTGTTTTTT. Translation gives CASSARQGVNEKLFF.

The CDR3 protein is CASSHRVHYGYTF. The CDR3 coding sequence is TGTGCCAGCAGTCACAGGGTCCACTATGGCTACACCTTC. The V and J genes are TRBV27 and TRBJ1-2; possible D gene TRBD1, 6 bases. From germline, CDR1 is MNHEY and CDR2 SMNVEV (reference sequence). Trimming removed 5 bases at V and 3 bases at J, with 10 bases between. This CDR3 has 13 amino acids.

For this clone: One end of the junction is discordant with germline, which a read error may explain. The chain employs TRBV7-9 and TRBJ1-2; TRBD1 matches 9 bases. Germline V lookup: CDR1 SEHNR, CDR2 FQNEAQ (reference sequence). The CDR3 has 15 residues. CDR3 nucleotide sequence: TGTTCCAGCAGCTCCGACACGGGACAGGGTTATGGCTACACCTTC. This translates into CSSSSDTGQGYGYTF. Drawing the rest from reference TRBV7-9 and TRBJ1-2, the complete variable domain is DTGVSQNPRHKITKRGQNVTFRCDPISEHNRLYWYRQTLGQGPEFLTYFQNEAQLEKSRLLSDRFSAERPKGSFSTLEIQRTEQGDSAMYLCSSSSDTGQGYGYTFGSGTRLTVV.

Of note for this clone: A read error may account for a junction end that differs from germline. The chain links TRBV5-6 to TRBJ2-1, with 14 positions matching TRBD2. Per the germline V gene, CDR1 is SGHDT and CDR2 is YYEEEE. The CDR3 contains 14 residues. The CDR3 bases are TGTGCCAGCAGCTTCCCGGGACTAGCGGGGGCCGTGATCTTC. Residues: CASSFPGLAGAVIF.

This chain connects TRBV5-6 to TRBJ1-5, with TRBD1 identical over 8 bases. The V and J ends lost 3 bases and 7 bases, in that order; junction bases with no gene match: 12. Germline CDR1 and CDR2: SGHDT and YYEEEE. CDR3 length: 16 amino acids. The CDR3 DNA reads TGTGCCAGCAGCTGGGGACCGACAGGGGTCAAGCAGCCCCAGCATTTT. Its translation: CASSWGPTGVKQPQHF.

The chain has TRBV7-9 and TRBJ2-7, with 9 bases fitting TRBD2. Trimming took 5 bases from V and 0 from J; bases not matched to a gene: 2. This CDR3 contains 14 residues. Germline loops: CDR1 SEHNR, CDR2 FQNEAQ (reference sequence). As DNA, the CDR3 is TGTGCCAGCAGCGGACTAGCGAGCTCCTACGAGCAGTACTTC. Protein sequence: CASSGLASSYEQYF.

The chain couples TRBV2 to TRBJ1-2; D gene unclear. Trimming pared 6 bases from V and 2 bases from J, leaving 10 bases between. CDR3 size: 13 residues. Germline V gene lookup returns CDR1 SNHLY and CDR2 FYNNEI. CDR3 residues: CASSWAKNYGYTF. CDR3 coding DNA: TGTGCCAGCAGCTGGGCCAAAAACTATGGCTACACCTTC.

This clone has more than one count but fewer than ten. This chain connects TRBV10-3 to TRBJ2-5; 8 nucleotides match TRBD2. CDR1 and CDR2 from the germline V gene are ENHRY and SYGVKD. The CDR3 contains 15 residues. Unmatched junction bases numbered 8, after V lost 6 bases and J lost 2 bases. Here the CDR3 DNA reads TGTGCCATCAGCCGAGGGGCGGGGGGTCAAGAGACCCAGTACTTC. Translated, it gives CAISRGAGGQETQYF.

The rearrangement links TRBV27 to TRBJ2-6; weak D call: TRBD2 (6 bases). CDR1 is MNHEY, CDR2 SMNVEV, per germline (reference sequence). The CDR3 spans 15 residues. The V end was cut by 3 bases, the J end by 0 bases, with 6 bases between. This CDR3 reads CASSFGSSGANVLTF. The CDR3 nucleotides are TGTGCCAGCAGTTTCGGGAGCTCTGGGGCCAACGTCCTGACTTTC.

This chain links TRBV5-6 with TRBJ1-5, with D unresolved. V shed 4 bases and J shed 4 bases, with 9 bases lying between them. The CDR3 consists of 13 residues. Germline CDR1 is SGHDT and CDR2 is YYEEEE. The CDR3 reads CASSPSGNQPQHF. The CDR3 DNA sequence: TGTGCCAGCAGCCCAAGCGGGAATCAGCCCCAGCATTTT. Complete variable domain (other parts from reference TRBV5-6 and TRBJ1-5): DAGVTQSPTHLIKTRGQQVTLRCSPKSGHDTVSWYQQALGQGPQFIFQYYEEEERQRGNFPDRFSGHQFPNYSSELNVNALLLGDSALYLCASSPSGNQPQHFGDGTRLSIL.

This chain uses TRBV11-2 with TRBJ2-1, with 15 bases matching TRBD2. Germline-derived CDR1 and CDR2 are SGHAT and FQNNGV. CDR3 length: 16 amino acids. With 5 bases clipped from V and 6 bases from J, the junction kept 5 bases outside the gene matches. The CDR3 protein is CASSRGTSGGINEQFF. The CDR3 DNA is TGTGCCAGCAGCAGGGGGACTAGCGGGGGGATCAATGAGCAGTTCTTC.

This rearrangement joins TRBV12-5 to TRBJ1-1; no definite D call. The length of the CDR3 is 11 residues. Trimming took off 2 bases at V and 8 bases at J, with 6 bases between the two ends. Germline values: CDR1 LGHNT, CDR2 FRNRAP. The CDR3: CASGLTLEAFF. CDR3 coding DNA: TGTGCTAGTGGTTTGACACTAGAAGCTTTCTTT.

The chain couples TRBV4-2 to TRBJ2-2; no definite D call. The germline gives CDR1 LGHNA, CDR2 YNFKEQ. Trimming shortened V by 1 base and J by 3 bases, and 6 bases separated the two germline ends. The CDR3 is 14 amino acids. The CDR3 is CASSQGEDTGELFF. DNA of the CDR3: TGTGCCAGCAGCCAAGGAGAGGACACCGGGGAGCTGTTTTTT.

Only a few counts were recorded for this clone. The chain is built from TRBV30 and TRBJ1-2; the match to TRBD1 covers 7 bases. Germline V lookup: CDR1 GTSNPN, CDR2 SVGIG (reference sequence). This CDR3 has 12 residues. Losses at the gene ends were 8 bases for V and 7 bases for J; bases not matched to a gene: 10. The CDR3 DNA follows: TGTGCCGGGACTCGGAGGGGGCTTGGCTACACCTTC. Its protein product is CAGTRRGLGYTF.

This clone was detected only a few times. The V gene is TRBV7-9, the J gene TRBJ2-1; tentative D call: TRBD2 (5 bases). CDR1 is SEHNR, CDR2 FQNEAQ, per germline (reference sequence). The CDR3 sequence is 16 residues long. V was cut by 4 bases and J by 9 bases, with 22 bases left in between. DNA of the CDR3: TGTGCCAGCAGCTCCCCGAAGCGGCTAGTGCAGGCTGAGCAGTTCTTC. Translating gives CASSSPKRLVQAEQFF.

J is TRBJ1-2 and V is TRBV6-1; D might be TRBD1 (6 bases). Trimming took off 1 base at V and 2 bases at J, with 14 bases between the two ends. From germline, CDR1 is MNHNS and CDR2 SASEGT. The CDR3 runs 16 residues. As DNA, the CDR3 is TGTGCCAGCAGTGAAGGTCAGGGTAGGGGGAACTATGGCTACACCTTC. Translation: CASSEGQGRGNYGYTF.

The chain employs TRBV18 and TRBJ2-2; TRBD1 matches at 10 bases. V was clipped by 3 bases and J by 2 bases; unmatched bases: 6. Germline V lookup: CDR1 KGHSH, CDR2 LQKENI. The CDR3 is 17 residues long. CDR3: CASSPRQGASNTGELFF. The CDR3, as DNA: TGTGCCAGCTCACCCCGACAGGGGGCAAGTAACACCGGGGAGCTGTTTTTT.

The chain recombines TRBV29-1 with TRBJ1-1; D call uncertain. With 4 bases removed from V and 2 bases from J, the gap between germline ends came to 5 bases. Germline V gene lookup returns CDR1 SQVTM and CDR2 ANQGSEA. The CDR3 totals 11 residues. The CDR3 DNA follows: TGCAGCGTTGGCGTTAACACTGAAGCTTTCTTT. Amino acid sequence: CSVGVNTEAFF.

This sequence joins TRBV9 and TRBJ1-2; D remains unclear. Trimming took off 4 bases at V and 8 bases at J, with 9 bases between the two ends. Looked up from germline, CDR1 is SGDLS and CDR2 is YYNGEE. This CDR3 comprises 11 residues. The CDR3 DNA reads TGTGCCAGCAGCAGAGTAGAAGGCTACACCTTC. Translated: CASSRVEGYTF.

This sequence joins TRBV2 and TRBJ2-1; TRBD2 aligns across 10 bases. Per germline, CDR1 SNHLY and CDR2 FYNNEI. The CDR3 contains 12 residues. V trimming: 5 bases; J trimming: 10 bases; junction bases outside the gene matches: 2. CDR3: CASSPLAGEQFF. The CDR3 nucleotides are TGTGCCAGCAGTCCACTAGCGGGGGAGCAGTTCTTC.

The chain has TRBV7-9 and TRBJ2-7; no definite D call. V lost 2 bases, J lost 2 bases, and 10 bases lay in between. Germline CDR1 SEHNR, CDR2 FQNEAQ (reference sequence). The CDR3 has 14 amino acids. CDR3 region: CASSLITDPYEQYF. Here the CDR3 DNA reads TGTGCCAGCAGCTTAATTACAGACCCCTACGAGCAGTACTTC.

The CDR3: CASGTRDGRAQHF. In nucleotides, the CDR3 is TGTGCCAGCGGGACACGGGACGGTAGGGCCCAGCATTTT. V is TRBV2 and J is TRBJ1-5, with D possibly matching TRBD1 (6 bases). V was trimmed by 8 bases and J by 11 bases, leaving 19 bases between them. The CDR3 totals 13 residues. The V gene's germline CDR1 is SNHLY and CDR2 FYNNEI. Variable domain in full (rest from reference TRBV2 and TRBJ1-5): EPEVTQTPSHQVTQMGQEVILRCVPISNHLYFYWYRQILGQKVEFLVSFYNNEISEKSEIFDDQFSVERPDGSNFTLKIRSTKLEDSAMYFCASGTRDGRAQHFGDGTRLSIL.